Described below is a single T cell receptor (beta chain) sequence and its context. This sample is drawn from a study of blood T cell repertoires in COVID-19. About the study: Samples of COVID-19 (acute and convalescent) were obtained from the United States, Italy and Spain. PBMCs, B-cell-depleted T cells, or T cells were the source of the cDNA or gDNA that made up the material.

In the original processing: Quantification of nucleated cells was approximated via reference gene primer amplification. Sequencing was performed with immunoSEQ multiplex PCR; in TCRdb, only in-frame clones are kept and a portion is missing. V and J calls and clone size are given by that table; D and trimming were obtained from the DNA. This table has 180,000 or so clones, approximately 86% appearing once. V lost 2 bases and J lost 6; bases outside the gene matches: 7. CDR1 and CDR2 (germline): MDHEN, SYDVKM. The CDR3 has 14 residues. The J gene is TRBJ2-7, the V gene TRBV28; 7 bases line up with TRBD2. The clonotype was recovered from a man aged 55 to 70 with acute or convalescent COVID-19. Sequencing used peripheral blood. CDR3 in DNA: TGTGCCAGCAGTTTAGGGGAGGGTACGAGCGAGCAGTACTTC. Its translation is CASSLGEGTSEQYF.